Presented here are 16 T cell receptor beta chains from one specimen sequenced in a study of Ad26.COV2.S vaccination and SARS-CoV-2 variants. The sample's treatment: around 19 received Ad26.COV2.S at low or high dose, single or two shots; roughly five received placebo; per-sample allocation not given. Collection of samples fell on day 63 after the first vaccine or placebo injection. Profiling relied on immunoSEQ multiplex PCR, and the TCRdb table lists in-frame clones only, not all of them. The data hold roughly 400,000 clones, with roughly 87% observed a single time. The sample was peripheral blood, taken in a trial of Ad26.COV2.S vaccine versus placebo. These receptors were collected from a person aged 18-60 years who received the Ad26.COV2.S COVID-19 vaccine or a placebo.

CDR3 in DNA: TGTGCCAGCAGTTACCAACAGGGGCCCGGGAAGGATGGCTACACCTTC. Amino acid sequence: CASSYQQGPGKDGYTF. The chain has TRBV6-2 or TRBV6-3 and TRBJ1-2; 7 bases match TRBD1. Germline trimming cut 2 bases from V and 6 bases from J; bases unmatched to any gene: 12. The CDR3 spans 16 residues. From germline, CDR1 is MNHEY and CDR2 SVGEGT.

Concerning this clone: The identical CDR3 is also encoded by other nucleotide sequences in the sample. The CDR3 sequence is CASSVEGNQETQYF. DNA for the CDR3: TGTGCCAGCAGCGTAGAAGGCAACCAAGAGACCCAGTACTTC. This rearrangement joins TRBV9 to TRBJ2-5; D unclear. This CDR3 is 14 amino acids long. Trimming stripped 0 bases from V and 0 bases from J, with 6 bases between. Looked up from germline, CDR1 is SGDLS and CDR2 is YYNGEE.

The chain links TRBV24-1 to TRBJ2-2, with 10 positions matching TRBD2. Germline V CDR1 and CDR2: KGHDR, SFDVKD. The junction had 10 bases not matched to a gene; V was cut back by 0 bases and J by 1 base. The CDR3 has 20 residues. Here the CDR3 DNA reads TGTGCCACCAGTGATTTGCGTCAGCGGGAGGGCCTTATGAACACCGGGGAGCTGTTTTTT. It encodes CATSDLRQREGLMNTGELFF.

V is TRBV6-2 or TRBV6-3 and J is TRBJ1-2; D not certain. The V end lost 5 bases, the J end lost 3 bases, and 10 bases lay between the germline ends. Germline CDR1 reads MNHEY; CDR2 reads SVGEGT. CDR3 length: 13 residues. In DNA, the CDR3 is TGTGCCAGCAGTATATCGAGAGACTATGGCTACACCTTC. Encoded protein: CASSISRDYGYTF.

The chain carries TRBV12-3 or TRBV12-4 and TRBJ1-2, with D maybe TRBD1 (5 bases). This CDR3 has 12 amino acids. The V end lost 5 bases, the J end lost 5 bases, and 9 bases lay between the germline ends. The CDR3 DNA follows: TGTGCCAGCAGTCCAGGGCTTTATGGCTACACCTTC. Protein: CASSPGLYGYTF.

The rearrangement joins TRBV6-6 to TRBJ1-5; no firm D call. This CDR3 comprises 11 residues. V dropped 4 bases and J dropped 5 bases, with 3 bases sitting between them. Looked up from germline, CDR1 is MNHNY and CDR2 is SVGAGI (reference sequence). CDR3 protein: CASSSDQPQHF. DNA for the CDR3: TGTGCCAGCAGTTCCGATCAGCCCCAGCATTTT.

The rearrangement links TRBV9 to TRBJ2-7, with D perhaps TRBD1 (5 bases). The CDR3 totals 14 residues. Germline V lookup: CDR1 SGDLS, CDR2 YYNGEE. V was cut by 0 bases and J by 6 bases, with 13 bases left in between. Written as DNA, the CDR3 is TGTGCCAGCAGCGTAGCTACAGGTCCGGTCGAGCAGTACTTC. Protein product: CASSVATGPVEQYF.

J is TRBJ2-2 and V is TRBV18; D is possibly TRBD1 (5 bases). The germline V gene encodes CDR1 KGHSH and CDR2 LQKENI. V was shortened by 4 bases and J by 6 bases, with 9 bases between the two germline ends. There are 13 residues in the CDR3. The CDR3 DNA is TGTGCCAGCTCACTAGGGGCCCCCGGGGAGCTGTTTTTT. Encoded protein: CASSLGAPGELFF.

The chain links TRBV25-1 to TRBJ2-2, with 10 positions matching TRBD1. V was clipped by 6 bases and J by 6 bases; unmatched bases: 10. The V gene's germline CDR1 is MGHDK and CDR2 SYGVNS. The CDR3 is made up of 16 amino acids. CDR3 amino acids: CASRDTGTGASGELFF. As DNA, the CDR3 is TGTGCCAGCAGGGATACCGGGACAGGGGCCTCCGGGGAGCTGTTTTTT.

The chain employs TRBV9 and TRBJ2-2; TRBD1 matches 7 bases. Trimming cost V 4 bases and J 6 bases; bases outside gene matches: 9. The CDR3 loop spans 15 amino acids. CDR1 and CDR2 from the germline V gene are SGDLS and YYNGEE. The CDR3 region has the DNA TGTGCCAGCAGCCTAACAGGGGTAAAAGCCGGGGAGCTGTTTTTT. It encodes CASSLTGVKAGELFF.

The chain uses TRBV7-8 and TRBJ1-5; D unclear. The CDR3 runs 15 residues. Between the trimmed V and J ends, which lost 4 bases and 0 bases, there was a span of 10 bases. Looked up from germline, CDR1 is SGHVS and CDR2 is FQNEAQ. CDR3 in amino acids: CASSYMPYSNQPQHF. CDR3 nucleotide sequence: TGTGCCAGCAGCTACATGCCTTATAGCAATCAGCCCCAGCATTTT.

The chain recombines TRBV7-3 with TRBJ2-3; 8 bases line up with TRBD1. Germline CDR1 and CDR2: SGHTA and FQGTGA. V lost 4 bases and J lost 3; bases outside the gene matches: 3. This CDR3 spans 14 amino acids. CDR3 DNA sequence: TGTGCCAGCAGCTGGGACAGGTGGACAGATACGCAGTATTTT. Its protein is CASSWDRWTDTQYF. Drawing the rest from reference TRBV7-3 and TRBJ2-3, the complete variable domain is GAGVSQTPSNKVTEKGKYVELRCDPISGHTALYWYRQSLGQGPEFLIYFQGTGAADDSGLPNDRFFAVRPEGSVSTLKIQRTERGDSAVYLCASSWDRWTDTQYFGPGTRLTVL.

This chain joins TRBV27 and TRBJ2-2; D not certain. The V end was cut by 3 bases, the J end by 1 base, with 6 bases between. This CDR3 region has 14 residues. CDR1 MNHEY and CDR2 SMNVEV come from the germline V gene (reference sequence). CDR3 residues: CASSFEMNTGELFF. The DNA for the CDR3 is TGTGCCAGCAGTTTCGAAATGAACACCGGGGAGCTGTTTTTT.

The chain employs TRBV20-1 and TRBJ2-7, with 10 positions matching TRBD2. V was pared by 3 bases and J by 3 bases, with 17 bases of the junction left unmatched. In germline, CDR1 is DFQATT, CDR2 SNEGSKA (reference sequence). The length of the CDR3 is 18 residues. The CDR3 loop is CSASSVGLAESLGYEQYF. The CDR3 DNA is TGCAGTGCTAGTTCGGTCGGACTAGCGGAAAGTCTGGGCTACGAGCAGTACTTC.

The gene calls are TRBV28 and TRBJ1-5; D might be TRBD1 (5 bases). CDR3 length equals 16 residues. Trimming left V 6 bases short and J 0 bases short, with 15 bases between. Per germline, CDR1 MDHEN and CDR2 SYDVKM. The CDR3, as DNA: TGTGCCAGCAGCGTTAGGGGCAGGGCTAGCAATCAGCCCCAGCATTTT. Amino acid sequence: CASSVRGRASNQPQHF.

Details on this clone: At the DNA level, this CDR3 is encoded by other sequences in the same sample as well. CDR3 loop: CASSVTSGTYNEQFF. As DNA, the CDR3 is TGTGCCAGCAGCGTAACTAGCGGGACCTACAATGAGCAGTTCTTC. The gene calls are TRBV9 and TRBJ2-1; the match to TRBD2 covers 10 bases. CDR1 is SGDLS and CDR2 is YYNGEE in the germline V gene. J gave up 2 bases and V 1 base, and 0 bases lay outside the gene matches. This CDR3 has 15 residues.